This entry lists 32 T cell receptor beta chains sequenced from one sample in a study of blood T cell repertoires in COVID-19. Repertoires were generated with immunoSEQ multiplex PCR, while TCRdb's copy carries only in-frame clones and drops some. The profile shows 140,000 to 150,000 clones, more than 75% of them singletons. Sequences were obtained from peripheral blood. These receptors were obtained from a man aged 60 to 75 with acute or convalescent COVID-19.

This clone was counted only a few times. The chain couples TRBV5-1 to TRBJ2-7; no definite D call. The V gene lost 0 bases and the J gene lost 9 bases, with 16 bases spanning the gap. The CDR3 contains 14 residues. Per germline, CDR1 SGHRS and CDR2 YFSETQ. CDR3 residues: CASSLGLAAVGQYF. As DNA, the CDR3 is TGCGCCAGCAGCTTGGGGTTAGCTGCCGTCGGGCAGTACTTC.

This chain uses TRBV11-2 with TRBJ2-2, with TRBD2 identical over 14 bases. CDR3 length: 18 amino acids. J was trimmed by 3 bases and V by 1 base; bases with no gene match: 4. Germline V gene data show CDR1 as SGHAT and CDR2 as FQNNGV. As DNA, the CDR3 is TGTGCCAGCAGCTTAGCGACTAGCGGGAGGGCCTACACCGGGGAGCTGTTTTTT. This codes for CASSLATSGRAYTGELFF.

This chain uses TRBV5-1 with TRBJ2-5; TRBD1 matches at 10 bases. Germline CDR1 and CDR2: SGHRS and YFSETQ. Trimming cost V 4 bases and J 5 bases; bases outside gene matches: 14. The CDR3 runs to 17 residues. Here the CDR3 reads CASSGGTGAPRRETQYF. The CDR3 nucleotides read TGCGCCAGCAGCGGTGGGACAGGGGCCCCAAGGAGGGAGACCCAGTACTTC.

The chain employs TRBV4-2 and TRBJ2-7; the D is unclear. Germline V gives CDR1 LGHNA, CDR2 YNFKEQ. V was shortened by 0 bases and J by 10 bases, with 10 bases between the two germline ends. CDR3 length: 12 amino acids. The CDR3 DNA reads TGTGCCAGCAGCCAAGAAACGGGTGGACAGTACTTC. Protein product: CASSQETGGQYF.

The rearrangement links TRBV29-1 to TRBJ2-5; tentative D call: TRBD1 (5 bases). V shed 0 bases and J shed 1 base, with 9 bases lying between them. The germline gives CDR1 SQVTM, CDR2 ANQGSEA. This CDR3 is 14 amino acids long. The CDR3: CSVEDWGSQETQYF. The CDR3 DNA follows: TGCAGCGTTGAAGACTGGGGCAGCCAAGAGACCCAGTACTTC.

This clone has a single count. J is TRBJ2-7 and V is TRBV5-1; maybe TRBD1 (5 bases). The length of the CDR3 is 15 residues. The V end was cut by 0 bases, the J end by 2 bases, with 12 bases between. CDR1 SGHRS and CDR2 YFSETQ come from the germline V gene. The CDR3 spells CASSLVGRAAYEQYF. The CDR3 coding sequence is TGCGCCAGCAGCTTGGTGGGCAGGGCCGCCTACGAGCAGTACTTC.

This clone was recorded only once. The rearrangement links TRBV5-6 to TRBJ2-4; 8 bases align to TRBD2. J gave up 4 bases and V 4 bases, and 10 bases lay outside the gene matches. This CDR3 spans 16 amino acids. Germline lookup yields CDR1 SGHDT and CDR2 YYEEEE. CDR3 protein: CASSELAAATKNIQYF. The CDR3 DNA is TGTGCCAGCAGCGAACTAGCGGCAGCAACGAAAAACATTCAGTACTTC.

The gene calls are TRBV14 and TRBJ1-1; D gene ambiguous. Per the germline V gene, CDR1 is SGHDN and CDR2 is FVKESK. The V end was cut by 0 bases, the J end by 1 base, with 27 bases between. The CDR3 runs to 21 residues. This chain's CDR3 is CASSQDPLTPNLQTPNTEAFF. CDR3 DNA sequence: TGTGCCAGCAGCCAAGATCCATTGACACCCAACCTTCAAACTCCGAACACTGAAGCTTTCTTT.

V gene TRBV28 combines with J gene TRBJ2-1; 10 bases line up with TRBD2. The CDR3 loop spans 16 amino acids. Per germline, CDR1 MDHEN and CDR2 SYDVKM. After removal of 3 bases from V and 2 bases from J, the junction contained 4 bases not matched to a gene. The CDR3 DNA sequence: TGTGCCAGCAGTTTGACAAGCGGGAGGGCCTACAATGAGCAGTTCTTC. It translates to CASSLTSGRAYNEQFF. Complete variable domain (other parts from reference TRBV28 and TRBJ2-1): DVKVTQSSRYLVKRTGEKVFLECVQDMDHENMFWYRQDPGLGLRLIYFSYDVKMKEKGDIPEGYSVSREKKERFSLILESASTNQTSMYLCASSLTSGRAYNEQFFGPGTRLTVL.

The V call is TRBV28, the J call TRBJ1-5; D unresolved. CDR1 is MDHEN and CDR2 is SYDVKM in the germline V gene. This CDR3 region has 14 residues. V was cut by 4 bases and J by 7 bases, with 14 bases left in between. The CDR3 sequence is CASSSPSGFQPQHF. The CDR3 bases are TGTGCCAGCAGTTCCCCTTCCGGGTTCCAGCCCCAGCATTTT.

This clone was counted a few times. The rearrangement joins TRBV9 to TRBJ2-5, with 14 bases that match TRBD2. This CDR3 spans 21 amino acids. V trimming: 3 bases; J trimming: 2 bases; junction bases outside the gene matches: 18. The germline CDR1 and CDR2 sequences are SGDLS and YYNGEE. The CDR3 bases are TGTGCCAGCAGCGCAGAGGGGACTAGCGGGAGTTGGAGTTCGCGGCAAGAGACCCAGTACTTC. It translates to CASSAEGTSGSWSSRQETQYF.

The chain couples TRBV7-3 to TRBJ2-7; tentative D call: TRBD2 (5 bases). Germline V gene lookup returns CDR1 SGHTA and CDR2 FQGTGA. Trimming took 4 bases from V and 1 from J, leaving 14 bases between them. The CDR3 covers 15 residues. The chain's CDR3 is CASSSRRSGSYEQYF. CDR3 DNA sequence: TGTGCCAGCAGCTCGAGGAGGTCTGGGTCCTACGAGCAGTACTTC.

This rearrangement joins TRBV2 to TRBJ2-5; 13 bases fit TRBD2. Losses at the gene ends were 8 bases for V and 5 bases for J; bases not matched to a gene: 8. The CDR3 totals 15 residues. CDR1 is SNHLY and CDR2 is FYNNEI in the germline V gene. The CDR3 region is CASVGTSGKVETQYF. In DNA form, the CDR3 reads TGTGCCAGCGTCGGGACTAGCGGGAAGGTGGAGACCCAGTACTTC. Complete variable domain (other parts from reference TRBV2 and TRBJ2-5): EPEVTQTPSHQVTQMGQEVILRCVPISNHLYFYWYRQILGQKVEFLVSFYNNEISEKSEIFDDQFSVERPDGSNFTLKIRSTKLEDSAMYFCASVGTSGKVETQYFGPGTRLLVL.

The chain joins TRBV4-2 to TRBJ2-7, with TRBD2 identical over 8 bases. Germline trimming cut 0 bases from V and 3 bases from J; bases unmatched to any gene: 10. Germline V gives CDR1 LGHNA, CDR2 YNFKEQ. This CDR3 region has 17 residues. The CDR3 coding sequence is TGTGCCAGCAGCCAAGATCCCGGGACTAGAGTCTTCTACGAGCAGTACTTC. Translated: CASSQDPGTRVFYEQYF.

The chain carries TRBV6-5 and TRBJ2-4; 14 bases are shared with TRBD2. Losses at the gene ends were 6 bases for V and 7 bases for J; bases not matched to a gene: 5. The CDR3 covers 15 residues. CDR1 is MNHEY and CDR2 is SVGAGI in the germline V gene. CDR3 sequence reads: CASSGTSGSTNIQYF. CDR3 DNA sequence: TGTGCCAGCAGCGGGACTAGCGGGAGTACCAACATTCAGTACTTC.

The CDR3 sequence: CASSQLVGELFF. The CDR3 DNA reads TGCGCCAGCAGCCAGCTAGTCGGGGAGCTGTTTTTT. The chain joins TRBV4-1 to TRBJ2-2; D call uncertain. Germline loops: CDR1 MGHRA, CDR2 YSYEKL. This CDR3 region has 12 residues. V gave up 3 bases and J gave up 7 bases, with 6 bases separating them.

The rearrangement links TRBV5-6 to TRBJ1-2; no firm D call. The CDR3 loop spans 12 amino acids. V was cut by 4 bases and J by 6 bases, with 10 bases left in between. The germline V gene encodes CDR1 SGHDT and CDR2 YYEEEE. The CDR3, as DNA: TGTGCCAGCAGCCGCGGACTAAATGGCTACACCTTC. This translates into CASSRGLNGYTF.

The chain carries TRBV9 and TRBJ2-3; 9 nucleotides align to TRBD1. Germline CDR1 is SGDLS and CDR2 is YYNGEE. With V trimmed by 3 bases and J by 4 bases, 6 bases remained unmatched. This CDR3 region has 15 residues. CDR3 residues: CASSGPGQGADTQYF. The CDR3 DNA follows: TGTGCCAGCAGCGGACCGGGACAGGGAGCAGATACGCAGTATTTT.

The V gene is TRBV24-1, the J gene TRBJ2-5; 10 bases align to TRBD1. V was clipped by 5 bases and J by 0 bases; unmatched bases: 2. This CDR3 contains 15 residues. CDR1 KGHDR and CDR2 SFDVKD come from the germline V gene. CDR3 loop: CATSGDRGNQETQYF. Here the CDR3 DNA reads TGTGCCACCAGTGGGGACAGGGGAAACCAAGAGACCCAGTACTTC.

This chain connects TRBV5-1 to TRBJ2-1, with TRBD2 matching 13 bases. The germline CDR1 and CDR2 sequences are SGHRS and YFSETQ. This CDR3 has 18 amino acids. V was clipped by 3 bases and J by 7 bases; unmatched bases: 13. CDR3 residues: CASSYHTSGRAEGNEQFF. The CDR3 DNA reads as TGCGCCAGCAGCTACCATACTAGCGGGAGGGCCGAGGGGAATGAGCAGTTCTTC.

The gene calls are TRBV11-3 and TRBJ2-3, with D possibly TRBD1 on 5 matching bases. V dropped 8 bases and J dropped 0 bases, with 9 bases sitting between them. The CDR3 is made up of 13 amino acids. The germline V gene encodes CDR1 SGHNT and CDR2 YENEEA. The DNA for the CDR3 is TGTGCCAGCGGTCAGGGAAGCACAGATACGCAGTATTTT. It translates to CASGQGSTDTQYF.

The rearrangement uses TRBV5-6 and TRBJ2-7, with 8 bases aligning to TRBD1. Trimming cost V 2 bases and J 2 bases; bases outside gene matches: 3. CDR3 length: 14 amino acids. Germline lookup yields CDR1 SGHDT and CDR2 YYEEEE. The CDR3 loop is CASSLAGGAYEQYF. In DNA form, the CDR3 reads TGTGCCAGCAGCTTAGCAGGGGGCGCCTACGAGCAGTACTTC.

The V call is TRBV6-4, the J call TRBJ2-3; D might be TRBD2 (6 bases). Trimming removed 5 bases from V and 8 bases from J, with 17 bases in between. CDR3 size: 14 residues. CDR1 is MRHNA and CDR2 is SNTAGT in the germline V gene. The DNA for the CDR3 is TGTGCCAGCAGTCCAGACTCCGTGGGGGGTACGCAGTATTTT. This gives the protein CASSPDSVGGTQYF.

The rearrangement uses TRBV2 and TRBJ2-2; the D is unclear. Trimming left V 4 bases short and J 8 bases short, with 11 bases between. There are 13 residues in the CDR3. The V gene's germline CDR1 is SNHLY and CDR2 FYNNEI. The CDR3 protein is CASSGVERGELFF. The DNA of the CDR3 is TGTGCCAGCAGTGGCGTAGAACGTGGGGAGCTGTTTTTT.

Here the CDR3 DNA reads TGTGCCAGCAGCCTCGAGACAGGAACCACCGGGGAGCTGTTTTTT. The encoded protein is CASSLETGTTGELFF. This chain joins TRBV6-6 and TRBJ2-2; the D gene is possibly TRBD1 (6 bases). The CDR3 covers 15 residues. Looked up from germline, CDR1 is MNHNY and CDR2 is SVGAGI (reference sequence). Between the trimmed V and J ends, which lost 6 bases and 4 bases, there was a span of 15 bases.

The rearrangement joins TRBV11-3 to TRBJ2-7; 7 positions agree with TRBD1. The germline gives CDR1 SGHNT, CDR2 YENEEA. V lost 4 bases, J lost 3 bases, and 9 bases stayed unmatched. There are 15 residues in the CDR3. The CDR3 nucleotides are TGTGCCAGCAGCTCCCAGCTACCAGGGGGCTACGAGCAGTACTTC. Translation gives CASSSQLPGGYEQYF.

The V call is TRBV7-3, the J call TRBJ2-3; the match to TRBD2 covers 13 bases. The germline V gene encodes CDR1 SGHTA and CDR2 FQGTGA. Trimming removed 5 bases from V and 5 bases from J; junction bases left unmatched: 13. CDR3 length: 18 amino acids. The CDR3 loop reads CASSPRTSGRYRIDTQYF. For the CDR3, the DNA is TGTGCCAGCAGCCCCCGGACTAGCGGGAGATATCGGATAGATACGCAGTATTTT.

The V and J genes are TRBV6-5 and TRBJ1-6; TRBD1 aligns across 7 bases. Germline CDR1 is MNHEY and CDR2 is SVGAGI. J was trimmed by 7 bases and V by 0 bases; bases with no gene match: 3. This CDR3 contains 15 residues. The CDR3 protein is CASSYSRQGNSPLHF. DNA for the CDR3: TGTGCCAGCAGTTACTCGAGACAGGGCAATTCACCCCTCCACTTT.

The chain carries TRBV11-2 and TRBJ2-1; 7 positions match TRBD1. The CDR3 loop spans 15 amino acids. Per germline, CDR1 SGHAT and CDR2 FQNNGV. Unmatched junction bases numbered 4, after V lost 0 bases and J lost 5 bases. The CDR3 region has the DNA TGTGCCAGCAGCTTAGAAAGGACAGGCAACAATGAGCAGTTCTTC. Its translation: CASSLERTGNNEQFF.

The V and J genes are TRBV28 and TRBJ1-4; D is undetermined. CDR3 size: 16 residues. Germline loops: CDR1 MDHEN, CDR2 SYDVKM. V was cut by 3 bases and J by 11 bases, with 22 bases left in between. The CDR3 sequence is CASSFLGVRPLGKLFF. In nucleotides, the CDR3 is TGTGCCAGCAGTTTTCTCGGGGTTAGGCCCCTTGGGAAACTGTTTTTT.

This chain uses TRBV12-2 with TRBJ2-7; the table's D gene call, TRBD2, was not cross checked with the DNA. TRBV12-2 is a documented pseudogene. The CDR3 consists of 17 residues. DNA for the CDR3: TGTGCAAGTCGCTTACCTTCTCTTCAGGAGGCTCCCTACGAGCAGTACTTC. Its translation: CASRLPSLQEAPYEQYF.

This clone appeared once. The V and J genes are TRBV7-2 and TRBJ2-4; maybe TRBD2 (6 bases). This CDR3 is built from 15 residues. V lost 0 bases and J 5 bases, leaving 11 bases between the germline ends. Germline lookup yields CDR1 SGHTA and CDR2 FQGNSA. The DNA of the CDR3 is TGTGCCAGCAGCTTAGCTGGGCGGGACCAAAACATTCAGTACTTC. This sequence encodes CASSLAGRDQNIQYF. Variable domain in full (rest from reference TRBV7-2 and TRBJ2-4): GAGVSQSPSNKVTEKGKDVELRCDPISGHTALYWYRQSLGQGLEFLIYFQGNSAPDKSGLPSDRFSAERTGGSVSTLTIQRTQQEDSAVYLCASSLAGRDQNIQYFGAGTRLSVL.